A single sample is the source of the 20 T cell receptor beta chains below, sequenced in a study of shared clonotypes between healthy human individuals. Clones were read by immunoSEQ multiplex PCR, and TCRdb kept only the in-frame ones, dropping some. The sample includes just over 2,000,000 clones, 90% to 95% of them seen just once. The sequencing sample was made of naive CD4+ T cells sorted from blood. Subset meaning: CD45RA+ positively selected. These receptors originate from a man younger than 30 in good health.

This chain links TRBV10-1 with TRBJ2-3; no clear D. CDR3 length: 13 residues. The V gene's germline CDR1 is WNHNN and CDR2 SYGVQD (reference sequence). Trimming took off 3 bases at V and 4 bases at J, with 8 bases between the two ends. In DNA form, the CDR3 reads TGCGCCAGCAGTGATTTAGCTCCAGATACGCAGTATTTT. This translates into CASSDLAPDTQYF.

The V call is TRBV5-1, the J call TRBJ2-1; 12 bases align to TRBD2. The CDR3 is made up of 15 amino acids. Germline CDR1 and CDR2: SGHRS and YFSETQ. V dropped 5 bases and J dropped 6; count of bases not matched to a gene: 6. The CDR3 nucleotides read TGCGCCAGCAGAACCGGGACTAGCGGGCTCAATGAGCAGTTCTTC. Protein: CASRTGTSGLNEQFF.

As regards this clone: The sample carries other DNA sequences with the same CDR3. CDR3 nucleotides: TGCGCCAGCAGCTTAGGTGGTGTGAACACTGAAGCTTTCTTT. Protein: CASSLGGVNTEAFF. V and J are TRBV5-1 and TRBJ1-1; D gene uncertain. The CDR3 sequence is 14 residues long. The germline V gene encodes CDR1 SGHRS and CDR2 YFSETQ. Trimming pared 2 bases from V and 0 bases from J, leaving 8 bases between.

The V and J genes are TRBV6-1 and TRBJ1-2, with D tentatively TRBD1 (6 bases). Germline CDR1 MNHNS, CDR2 SASEGT. Trimming took 10 bases from V and 1 from J, leaving 19 bases between them. The CDR3 runs 15 residues. The CDR3 spells CATGGAGTFNYGYTF. The CDR3 nucleotides are TGTGCCACGGGGGGGGCAGGAACCTTTAACTATGGCTACACCTTC.

The V and J genes are TRBV30 and TRBJ2-7; 9 bases map to TRBD2. J gave up 4 bases and V 0 bases, and 4 bases lay outside the gene matches. Germline values: CDR1 GTSNPN, CDR2 SVGIG (reference sequence). The CDR3 length is 14 residues. This chain's CDR3 is CAWSVLAGAYEQYF. As DNA, the CDR3 is TGTGCCTGGAGTGTATTAGCGGGAGCGTACGAGCAGTACTTC.

The chain uses TRBV2 and TRBJ1-2; maybe TRBD1 (5 bases). Germline CDR1 and CDR2: SNHLY and FYNNEI. V was cut by 6 bases and J by 0 bases, with 11 bases left in between. CDR3 length: 14 residues. The CDR3 sequence: CASRTGRSNYGYTF. CDR3 in DNA: TGTGCCAGCAGAACGGGACGGTCTAACTATGGCTACACCTTC.

This clone was recorded only once. This chain connects TRBV6-1 to TRBJ2-1; 9 bases match TRBD1. The CDR3 is made up of 17 amino acids. Germline-derived CDR1 and CDR2 are MNHNS and SASEGT. The trim removed 2 bases at V and 1 base at J, leaving 6 bases unmatched. CDR3 DNA: TGTGCCAGCAGTGAATCACAGGGGGCCTCTTCCTACAATGAGCAGTTCTTC. Amino acid sequence: CASSESQGASSYNEQFF.

The rearrangement joins TRBV28 to TRBJ1-2, with a weak D call TRBD1 (6 bases). The V end was cut by 6 bases, the J end by 8 bases, with 16 bases between. CDR1 is MDHEN, CDR2 SYDVKM, per germline. This CDR3 is 13 amino acids long. Here the CDR3 reads CASSPWGGLGYTF. The CDR3 nucleotides read TGTGCCAGCAGCCCCTGGGGGGGGCTAGGCTACACCTTC.

This chain links TRBV30 with TRBJ1-2; D not resolved. V gave up 3 bases and J gave up 4 bases, with 12 bases separating them. CDR1 GTSNPN and CDR2 SVGIG come from the germline V gene (reference sequence). CDR3 length: 13 amino acids. The CDR3 is CAWRLTAGYGYTF. DNA of the CDR3: TGTGCCTGGAGATTGACTGCCGGCTATGGCTACACCTTC.

The chain carries TRBV28 and TRBJ2-7, with 10 bases fitting TRBD1. The germline gives CDR1 MDHEN, CDR2 SYDVKM. The V gene end was trimmed by 4 bases and the J gene end by 4 bases; junction bases not matched to a gene: 7. The CDR3 totals 15 residues. CDR3 amino acids: CASSSPGQGQYEQYF. Written as DNA, the CDR3 is TGTGCCAGCAGTTCGCCGGGACAGGGGCAATACGAGCAGTACTTC.

This chain connects TRBV6-5 to TRBJ2-3, with 7 positions matching TRBD2. The V gene's germline CDR1 is MNHEY and CDR2 SVGAGI. Trimming took 2 bases from V and 6 from J; bases not matched to a gene: 8. There are 15 residues in the CDR3. CDR3 protein: CASSYRGRVGDTQYF. The CDR3 nucleotides are TGTGCCAGCAGTTACCGGGGGAGGGTCGGCGATACGCAGTATTTT.

CDR3 nucleotide sequence: TGCAGCGTTGTAAGGACAGATTCGGGGGGCAATCAGCCCCAGCATTTT. Translation gives CSVVRTDSGGNQPQHF. The chain links TRBV29-1 to TRBJ1-5, with a possible D match to TRBD1 (6 bases). V gave up 4 bases and J gave up 2 bases, with 18 bases separating them. Germline CDR1 reads SQVTM; CDR2 reads ANQGSEA. CDR3 length equals 16 residues.

The gene calls are TRBV18 and TRBJ1-1; D might be TRBD1 (5 bases). Deletions cut 5 bases from V and 4 bases from J, with 8 bases between. CDR1 and CDR2 from the germline V gene are KGHSH and LQKENI. The CDR3 runs to 12 residues. The CDR3 here is CASSFRATEAFF. CDR3 bases: TGTGCCAGCTCATTCAGGGCCACTGAAGCTTTCTTT.

The chain joins TRBV6-1 to TRBJ1-2; D uncertain. CDR3 length equals 13 residues. Germline lookup yields CDR1 MNHNS and CDR2 SASEGT. The V and J ends lost 2 bases and 3 bases respectively, with 7 bases between them. The CDR3 region has the DNA TGTGCCAGCAGTGAAACCACGGACTATGGCTACACCTTC. Translating gives CASSETTDYGYTF.

The chain employs TRBV7-9 and TRBJ2-7, with 9 positions matching TRBD1. CDR1 and CDR2 from the germline V gene are SEHNR and FQNEAQ (reference sequence). The CDR3 has 18 residues. The V segment lost 1 base and the J segment 7 bases; nucleotides outside the gene matches: 17. The CDR3 coding sequence is TGTGCCAGCAGCTTAGGACTCGACCGGGACAGGGTTGGTTTAGAGCAGTACTTC. The encoded protein is CASSLGLDRDRVGLEQYF.

This clone was counted a few times. Other DNA sequences in the same sample also yield this CDR3. This sequence joins TRBV6-1 and TRBJ2-7; weak D call: TRBD1 (6 bases). From germline, CDR1 is MNHNS and CDR2 SASEGT. The CDR3 totals 12 residues. Deletions cut 4 bases from V and 4 bases from J, with 8 bases between. The CDR3 region has the DNA TGTGCCAGCAGTGTACAGGGTTACGAGCAGTACTTC. This gives the protein CASSVQGYEQYF.

CDR3 region: CAWSTIRGQGTGELFF. CDR3 in DNA: TGTGCCTGGAGTACCATCCGAGGACAGGGGACCGGGGAGCTGTTTTTT. The chain has TRBV30 and TRBJ2-2; 9 bases line up with TRBD1. The CDR3 totals 16 residues. With V trimmed by 2 bases and J by 5 bases, 9 bases remained unmatched. Per the germline V gene, CDR1 is GTSNPN and CDR2 is SVGIG (reference sequence).

The chain combines TRBV9 with TRBJ1-2, with D perhaps matching TRBD1 (6 bases). Germline CDR1 and CDR2: SGDLS and YYNGEE. Trimming removed 4 bases from V and 3 bases from J, with 16 bases in between. The CDR3 is 15 residues long. The CDR3: CASSTSDRTYYGYTF. For the CDR3, the DNA is TGTGCCAGCAGCACTAGCGACAGGACCTACTATGGCTACACCTTC.

J is TRBJ1-6 and V is TRBV6-5; a possible D gene is TRBD1 (6 bases). This CDR3 is 15 amino acids long. Germline CDR1 and CDR2: MNHEY and SVGAGI. Trimming took off 6 bases at V and 9 bases at J, with 18 bases between the two ends. CDR3 in DNA: TGTGCCAGCAGCAGGGGCACCCCTAAGCCTTCACCCCTCCACTTT. Protein: CASSRGTPKPSPLHF.

This chain uses TRBV4-3 with TRBJ2-1; the D gene is possibly TRBD1 (6 bases). CDR1 and CDR2 (germline): LGHNA, YSLEER. Trimming took 0 bases from V and 10 from J, leaving 16 bases between them. The CDR3 runs to 15 residues. The CDR3 sequence is CASSQDQLGGREQFF. The DNA for the CDR3 is TGCGCCAGCAGCCAAGATCAACTAGGGGGACGGGAGCAGTTCTTC.